This TCR beta chain was profiled in a study of shared clonotypes between healthy human individuals. Findings and caveats of the study: Among non-shared clonotypes, generation probabilities were lower than among those shared by all four donors.

Naive-designated CD8 cells lacked CD45RO, were positively enriched for CCR7, and omitted terminally differentiated effector memory CD45RA+ cells. This CDR3 is 14 amino acids long. V lost 5 bases and J lost 4, with 13 bases in between. Germline V lookup: CDR1 ENHRY, CDR2 SYGVKD. Clones were read by immunoSEQ multiplex PCR, and TCRdb kept only the in-frame ones, dropping some. The sample lists under 600,000 clones; about 98% were seen once. For this clone: No antigen is known for it.

Sequences were obtained from naive CD8+ T cells sorted from blood. This clonotype was sampled from a man aged 30-40 years in good health. The chain joins TRBV10-3 to TRBJ2-3; the D call may be TRBD1 or TRBD2 (5 bases each). Here the CDR3 DNA reads TGTGCCATCAGTACCGGGACCCAGGCAGATACGCAGTATTTT. This translates into CAISTGTQADTQYF.